The T cell receptor (beta chain) described here comes from a study of a mutant IDH1 vaccine in newly diagnosed glioma. Noted time point: baseline, week 1 (first vaccination visit). Treatment denoted: pre-vaccination baseline after standard-of-care therapy. The V end lost 2 bases, the J end lost 2 bases, and 9 bases lay between the germline ends. CDR1 and CDR2 from the germline V gene are MNHEY and SMNVEV (reference sequence). This CDR3 is 14 amino acids long. The assay was immunoSEQ multiplex PCR, and TCRdb's table has in-frame clones only and misses some. The repertoire consists of approximately 92,000 clones, with about 80% occurring once and the leading ten covering roughly 6.8%.

This TCR was recovered from a woman aged 45-60 years with glioma. The chain links TRBV27 to TRBJ1-2; TRBD1 might be the D (5 bases). The sequencing used PBMCs, collected from a glioma patient treated with radiotherapy, temozolomide or both. The CDR3 sequence: CASSLTGGNYGYTF. The CDR3 nucleotides are TGTGCCAGCAGTTTAACCGGGGGGAACTATGGCTACACCTTC.